One T cell receptor beta chain is described in this entry. What it recognizes is unknown. CDR1 is SGHAT, CDR2 FQDESV, per germline (reference sequence). Trimming pared 2 bases from V and 3 bases from J, leaving 14 bases between. The length of the CDR3 is 15 residues. This sample was included in a study of graft-versus-host responses after intestinal transplantation. Across the study: Isolated intestinal, liver-intestinal, or multivisceral transplants were what recipients had. General observations from the study: Clonal ratios of graft-versus-host to host-versus-graft in allografts were high for patients exhibiting graft-donor T cell macrochimerism. There were GvH clones found in recipient marrow, and some of them appeared first in ileum or blood.

The protocol was immunoSEQ multiplex PCR, while the TCRdb copy is restricted to in-frame clones and leaves out a portion. In the table there are around 90,000 clones, just under 95% of which are singletons. The chain links TRBV11-1 to TRBJ2-7; maybe TRBD1 (6 bases). The sequencing here drew on unstimulated CD8+ T cells sorted from spleen or lymph node cells, taken before intestinal transplant. The clonotype originates from a human donor who received an intestinal transplant. CDR3 in DNA: TGTGCCAGCAGCTTATATCAGGGGCGAATCTACGAGCAGTACTTC. Translating it yields CASSLYQGRIYEQYF.